These T cell receptor beta chains were read from a single sample in a study of beta chain features in type 1 diabetes. Data came from immunoSEQ multiplex PCR; TCRdb stores just in-frame clones and leaves some out. The table has hundreds of thousands of clones, 68% seen once. Specimen: naive CD4+ T cells from blood. These receptors originate from a man younger than 40 in good health. Each CDR3 is given with its conserved first and last residue. The D gene is left open where the match is weak. A row's size may be missing; if present it is once, few, many or a size class.

D gene	clone size	V gene	CDR3 length	J gene	CDR3 DNA	CDR3 protein
TRBD2	few	TRBV13	12	TRBJ2-7	TGTGCCAGCAGCGAGGGACTAGCGGACGAGTACTTC	CASSEGLADEYF
TRBD1	.	TRBV2	14	TRBJ1-2	TGTGCCAGCGCCTCTTCTGGGACAGGCTATGGCTACACCTTC	CASASSGTGYGYTF
.	few	TRBV29-1	13	TRBJ2-3	TGCAGCGTTGTGGGGAGGAGCACAGATACGCAGTATTTT	CSVVGRSTDTQYF
.	.	TRBV30	12	TRBJ2-3	TGTGCCTGGAGTGCCACGACAGATACGCAGTATTTT	CAWSATTDTQYF
.	.	TRBV30	14	TRBJ2-5	TGTGCCTGGAGTTACGGGGTGTACCAAGAGACCCAGTACTTC	CAWSYGVYQETQYF
.	.	TRBV30	14	TRBJ2-6	TGTGCCTGGAGTGTACAGGCTGGGGCCAACGTCCTGACTTTC	CAWSVQAGANVLTF
.	.	TRBV30	15	TRBJ1-6	TGTGCCTGGATGAATCCCCGGGCCAAAAATTCACCCCTCCACTTT	CAWMNPRAKNSPLHF
.	.	TRBV7-2	14	TRBJ2-3	TGTGCCAGCAGCTTATCCTTGCTCACAGATACGCAGTATTTT	CASSLSLLTDTQYF
.	few	TRBV29-1	12	TRBJ2-3	TGCAGCGTTGGGGTTCGCGCAGATACGCAGTATTTT	CSVGVRADTQYF
.	.	TRBV30	11	TRBJ2-1	TGTGCCTTGGAGCAAGAATGGGAGCAGTTCTTC	CALEQEWEQFF
.	.	TRBV25-1	14	TRBJ2-5	TGTGCCAGCAGTGAATACAGGGTGGGTGAGACCCAGTACTTC	CASSEYRVGETQYF
.	.	TRBV18	13	TRBJ2-3	TGTGCCAGCTCACCACTGAGCACAGATACGCAGTATTTT	CASSPLSTDTQYF
.	.	TRBV30	14	TRBJ2-3	TGTGCCTGGAGGGTCCTGGCGGCTACAGATACGCAGTATTTT	CAWRVLAATDTQYF
TRBD1	few	TRBV10-3	15	TRBJ1-6	TGTGCCATCAGTCCCGCGGGACAGATTAATTCACCCCTCCACTTT	CAISPAGQINSPLHF
TRBD1	.	TRBV5-4	16	TRBJ2-4	TGTGCCAGCAGCTTGCGGGACAGAGCGGACAAAAACATTCAGTACTTC	CASSLRDRADKNIQYF
.	once	TRBV30	12	TRBJ2-7	TGTGCCTGGAGTGTACCCGGGTACGAGCAGTACTTC	CAWSVPGYEQYF
.	.	TRBV30	11	TRBJ1-1	TGTGCCTCCTCTATCAACACTGAAGCTTTCTTT	CASSINTEAFF
.	.	TRBV30	11	TRBJ1-3	TGTGCCTGGTCCTCTGGAAACACCATATATTTT	CAWSSGNTIYF
.	.	TRBV7-9	12	TRBJ2-4	TGTGCCAGCGGGGTAGCCAAAAACATTCAGTACTTC	CASGVAKNIQYF
.	.	TRBV28	13	TRBJ2-7	TGTGCCAGCAGTACGGGCCGCTCCTACGAGCAGTACTTC	CASSTGRSYEQYF
.	.	TRBV29-1	14	TRBJ1-1	TGCAGCGTTCAAGTGGCGGCCATGAACACTGAAGCTTTCTTT	CSVQVAAMNTEAFF
TRBD2	.	TRBV7-2	16	TRBJ2-7	TGTGCCAGCAGCTTTGCCCCAGCGGGAGGGCTCTACGAGCAGTACTTC	CASSFAPAGGLYEQYF
.	.	TRBV6-1	15	TRBJ2-3	TGTGCCAGCAGGGAGACTGACTACCGCACAGATACGCAGTATTTT	CASRETDYRTDTQYF